Listed below are T cell receptor beta chains from one sample, sequenced in a study of T cell responses to AZD1222 COVID-19 vaccine. Sequencing used immunoSEQ multiplex PCR; TCRdb keeps in-frame clones, though not all of them. The sample shows approximately 100,000 clones, around 90% of them seen only once. The sample here was peripheral blood, taken 28 days after the second AZD1222 dose. The receptor source for this set is an adult who received the AZD1222 COVID-19 vaccine. Both conserved end residues are part of each CDR3. Fields, in order: V gene, D gene, clone size, J gene, CDR3 DNA, CDR3 protein. A D gene is named only where the DNA matches it firmly. Expanded clones get a size class; other rows say once, few or many, or leave the size out.

TRBV7-9	.	.	TRBJ2-3	TGTGCCAGCAGCCCAGGGGTGGGGGCAGTAGATACGCAGTATTTT	CASSPGVGAVDTQYF
TRBV9	TRBD1	.	TRBJ1-4	TGTGCCAGCAGCGGGGACAGGCGAGCAACTAATGAAAAACTGTTTTTT	CASSGDRRATNEKLFF
TRBV14	TRBD2	.	TRBJ2-1	TGTGCCAGCAGCCCACGACTAGCGGGCAATGAGCAGTTCTTC	CASSPRLAGNEQFF
TRBV7-9	.	once	TRBJ2-2	TGTGCCAGCAGCGAGGGGTTTGCCGGGGAGCTGTTTTTT	CASSEGFAGELFF
TRBV18	TRBD2	.	TRBJ2-2	TGTGCCAGCTTTGACGGGACTAGTGGAACCGGGGAGCTGTTTTTT	CASFDGTSGTGELFF
TRBV18	.	.	TRBJ1-4	TGTGCCAGCTCACCTGGCTCAGGGGATGAAAAACTGTTTTTT	CASSPGSGDEKLFF
TRBV7-8	.	.	TRBJ2-2	.	CASSSSTSPNTGELFF
TRBV19	TRBD2	few	TRBJ2-2	TGTGCCAGTACCCCCCTGGCGGGGGCGAACACCGGGGAGCTGTTTTTT	CASTPLAGANTGELFF
TRBV30	.	.	TRBJ2-3	TGTGCCTGGAGTGACTACACAGATACGCAGTATTTT	CAWSDYTDTQYF
TRBV5-1	.	.	TRBJ2-3	TGCGCCAGCACCCGGCTGGGGACCAGCACAGATACGCAGTATTTT	CASTRLGTSTDTQYF
TRBV15	.	.	TRBJ2-5	TGTGCCACCAGCAGTCTGCGGGGGCGGCGAGAGACCCAGTACTTC	CATSSLRGRRETQYF
TRBV5-1	TRBD1	.	TRBJ2-3	TGCGCCAGCAGCTGGCGACAGGGGGACACAGATACGCAGTATTTT	CASSWRQGDTDTQYF
TRBV5-1	.	.	TRBJ1-1	TGCGCCAGCAGAGCTCCAGCCATGAACACTGAAGCTTTCTTT	CASRAPAMNTEAFF
TRBV5-8	TRBD1	.	TRBJ1-6	TGTGCCAGCAGCTTGTTACAACAGGGGACTTCACCCCTCCACTTT	CASSLLQQGTSPLHF
TRBV5-5	.	.	TRBJ2-5	TGTGCCAGCAGCCCAGTATGGTCCGAGACCCAGTACTTC	CASSPVWSETQYF
TRBV5-1	.	.	TRBJ1-1	TGCGCCAGCAGCTTAGTGGGGGAGAACACTGAAGCTTTCTTT	CASSLVGENTEAFF
TRBV5-1	.	.	TRBJ2-7	TGCGCCAGCAGCCCCCGTGGGGGAATCAACGAGCAGTACTTC	CASSPRGGINEQYF
TRBV25-1	.	.	TRBJ2-2	TGTGCCAGCAGTGATCTCGGGACTGCCTCCGGGGAGCTGTTTTTT	CASSDLGTASGELFF
TRBV4-1	.	.	TRBJ2-1	TGCGCCAGCAGCCCCACTCAGGCTAGCGCGAGGGCCAATGAGCAGTTCTTC	CASSPTQASARANEQFF
TRBV3-1/TRBV3-2	.	.	TRBJ2-7	TGTGCCAGCAGCCAGGGGAACTACTACTACGAGCAGTACTTC	CASSQGNYYYEQYF
TRBV6-5	TRBD1	.	TRBJ2-3	TGTGCCAGCAGTCCTTGGACAGGGATTCCAGATACGCAGTATTTT	CASSPWTGIPDTQYF
TRBV27	.	.	TRBJ2-2	TGTGCCAGCAGTTTATCACAGATAGCGAACACCGGGGAGCTGTTTTTT	CASSLSQIANTGELFF
TRBV28	.	.	TRBJ2-5	TGTGCCAGCAGTCCCTCGAGTGGGACCCAAGAGACCCAGTACTTC	CASSPSSGTQETQYF
TRBV5-6	.	few	TRBJ1-2	TGTGCCAGCAGTAGGGAAGTAGGCTACACCTTC	CASSREVGYTF
TRBV19	.	.	TRBJ1-2	TGTGCCAGTAGGACCGAGAAAATTGGCTATGGCTACACCTTC	CASRTEKIGYGYTF
TRBV6-6	.	.	TRBJ1-6	TGTGCCAGCAGTCCCGGACAAGATCGGAATTGGAGGCTGAATTCACCCCTCCACTTT	CASSPGQDRNWRLNSPLHF
TRBV5-4	TRBD1	.	TRBJ1-5	TGTGCCAGCAGCCCCGGGACAGGCCTCAATCAGCCCCAGCATTTT	CASSPGTGLNQPQHF
TRBV7-9	.	.	TRBJ1-6	TGTGCCAGCAGCTTAGGAGGTAGTCCAAATTCACCCCTCCACTTT	CASSLGGSPNSPLHF
TRBV7-9	TRBD1	.	TRBJ1-2	TGTGCCAGCAGCGGGGGACAGGGGAGCTACTATGGCTACACCTTC	CASSGGQGSYYGYTF
TRBV19	TRBD1	.	TRBJ1-1	TGTGCCAGTAGTATAGCTGGGACAGGGGGCACTGAAGCTTTCTTT	CASSIAGTGGTEAFF
TRBV12-3/TRBV12-4	.	.	TRBJ1-5	TGTGCCAGCACCATGGGTGGCAATCAGCCCCAGCATTTT	CASTMGGNQPQHF
TRBV28	.	.	TRBJ1-1	TGTGCCAGCAGTTTAAGGCCCACTGAAGCTTTCTTT	CASSLRPTEAFF
TRBV19	.	.	TRBJ1-4	TGTGCCAGTCAGCAGGGGCGGGCTAATGAAAAACTGTTTTTT	CASQQGRANEKLFF
TRBV6-1	TRBD1	.	TRBJ2-7	TGTGCCAGCAGTAACCAGGGACAGGGCCCCTACGAGCAGTACTTC	CASSNQGQGPYEQYF
TRBV9	.	.	TRBJ2-7	TGTGCCAGCAGCGTAGGAGGGCTTGGGTACGAGCAGTACTTC	CASSVGGLGYEQYF
TRBV5-1	TRBD1	.	TRBJ2-1	TGCGCCAGCAGCTTGGGGGACAGGAATGAGCAGTTCTTC	CASSLGDRNEQFF
TRBV19	TRBD1	.	TRBJ1-1	TGTGCCAGTAGTGCGACAGGGGGGACTGAAGCTTTCTTT	CASSATGGTEAFF
TRBV7-8	TRBD2	once	TRBJ2-7	TGTGCCAGCAGCTTATACGAGCGGGGGTACGAGCAGTACTTC	CASSLYERGYEQYF
TRBV28	.	once	TRBJ1-4	TGTGCCAGCAGTTTCGCGGGGGGTGAAAAACTGTTTTTT	CASSFAGGEKLFF
TRBV18	.	.	TRBJ2-5	TGTGCCAGCTCACCATCTCGGGGCCAAGAGACCCAGTACTTC	CASSPSRGQETQYF
TRBV29-1	.	.	TRBJ2-1	TGCAGCGTCGCCGGGACATCCCGGGCCTACAATGAGCAGTTCTTC	CSVAGTSRAYNEQFF
TRBV4-1	.	.	TRBJ2-1	TGCGCCAGCAGCCAAGCCCCCACGGTAGGCGATGAGCAGTTCTTC	CASSQAPTVGDEQFF
TRBV4-1	.	.	TRBJ2-7	TGCGCCAGCAGCCAACGCCACGTCCCCCCCTACGAGCAGTACTTC	CASSQRHVPPYEQYF
TRBV2	TRBD2	.	TRBJ2-1	TGTGCCAGCAGTGAAAAGAGCGGGGGGTACAATGAGCAGTTCTTC	CASSEKSGGYNEQFF
TRBV27	.	.	TRBJ2-7	TGTGCCAGCAGTTTAGGGACAATCTACGAGCAGTACTTC	CASSLGTIYEQYF
TRBV5-4	TRBD1	.	TRBJ2-7	TGTGCCAGCAGCCAGGCCGGGACAGCGTACTACGAGCAGTACTTC	CASSQAGTAYYEQYF